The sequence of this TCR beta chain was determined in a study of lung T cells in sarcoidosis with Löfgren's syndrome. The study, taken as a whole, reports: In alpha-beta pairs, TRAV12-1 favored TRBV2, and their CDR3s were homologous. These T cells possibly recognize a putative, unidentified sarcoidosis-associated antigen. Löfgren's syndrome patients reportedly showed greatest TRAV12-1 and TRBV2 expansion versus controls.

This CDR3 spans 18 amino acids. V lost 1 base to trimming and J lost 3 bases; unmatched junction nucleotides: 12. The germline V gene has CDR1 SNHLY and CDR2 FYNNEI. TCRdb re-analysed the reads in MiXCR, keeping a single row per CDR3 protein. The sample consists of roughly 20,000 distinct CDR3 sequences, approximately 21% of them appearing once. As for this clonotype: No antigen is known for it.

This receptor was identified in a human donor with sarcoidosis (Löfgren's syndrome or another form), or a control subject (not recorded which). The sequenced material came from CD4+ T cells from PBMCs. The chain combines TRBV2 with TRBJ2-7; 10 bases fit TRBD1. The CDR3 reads CASSEEERWDRGFYEQYF. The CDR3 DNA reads TGTGCCAGCAGTGAAGAGGAGAGGTGGGACAGGGGATTCTACGAGCAGTACTTC.